Presented here are 13 T cell receptor beta chains from one specimen sequenced in a study of cytomegalovirus exposure and HLA in healthy donors. Method: immunoSEQ multiplex PCR; TCRdb's copy keeps in-frame clones and lacks some. This table holds around 60,000 clones, approximately 90% found once. Sequencing was carried out using PBMCs. These receptors were collected from a man in his late teens or twenties in good health and CMV-seronegative.

The V call is TRBV29-1, the J call TRBJ2-2; no firm D call. V was cut by 7 bases and J by 6 bases, with 6 bases left in between. Looked up from germline, CDR1 is SQVTM and CDR2 is ANQGSEA. The CDR3 is 10 amino acids. The CDR3 nucleotides are TGCAGCGGTTTAGCCGGGGAGCTGTTTTTT. It specifies CSGLAGELFF.

The chain joins TRBV6-6 to TRBJ2-7; TRBD1 agrees at 9 bases. The germline V gene encodes CDR1 MNHNY and CDR2 SVGAGI (reference sequence). The CDR3 is 15 amino acids. The J segment lost 2 bases and the V segment lost 2 bases, leaving 4 bases of the junction unmatched. CDR3 residues: CASSYTTGGTYEQYF. The CDR3 DNA reads as TGTGCCAGCAGTTACACGACAGGGGGAACCTACGAGCAGTACTTC.

The chain links TRBV27 to TRBJ1-1; TRBD1 matches at 7 bases. The CDR3 is 13 amino acids. Germline CDR1 reads MNHEY; CDR2 reads SMNVEV (reference sequence). Trimming cost V 5 bases and J 10 bases; bases outside gene matches: 10. In DNA, the CDR3 is TGTGCCAGCAGTCCCCCCGACAGGGCCGGAGCTTTCTTT. It is translated as CASSPPDRAGAFF.

The chain couples TRBV15 to TRBJ2-7; a possible D gene is TRBD2 (6 bases). V was cut by 0 bases and J by 5 bases, with 17 bases left in between. Germline loops: CDR1 LNHNV, CDR2 YYDKDF (reference sequence). This CDR3 has 16 residues. The CDR3 coding sequence is TGTGCCACCAGCAGAGATATCCGGGGGATCAGCCACGAGCAGTACTTC. This sequence encodes CATSRDIRGISHEQYF.

The chain carries TRBV5-5 and TRBJ2-7, with D tentatively TRBD1 (5 bases). The V gene's germline CDR1 is SGHKS and CDR2 YYEKEE (reference sequence). The CDR3 totals 14 residues. The V and J ends lost 1 base and 2 bases respectively, with 10 bases between them. The CDR3 loop is CASSLTGSTYEQYF. CDR3 bases: TGTGCCAGCAGCTTGACAGGCTCAACCTACGAGCAGTACTTC.

There are a few counts of this clone. V gene TRBV19 combines with J gene TRBJ1-1; no definite D call. The germline V gene encodes CDR1 LNHDA and CDR2 SQIVND (reference sequence). Trimming left V 10 bases short and J 0 bases short, with 24 bases between. CDR3 length: 17 residues. The CDR3 sequence is CAILSMGFRLVNTEAFF. As DNA, the CDR3 is TGTGCCATCCTCAGTATGGGCTTTCGGTTGGTGAACACTGAAGCTTTCTTT.

V gene TRBV28 combines with J gene TRBJ2-7; 7 bases line up with TRBD2. V lost 5 bases and J lost 2; bases outside the gene matches: 9. This CDR3 contains 15 residues. Germline V CDR1 and CDR2: MDHEN, SYDVKM. The CDR3 protein is CASSPAHGRAYEQYF. Here the CDR3 DNA reads TGTGCCAGCAGTCCCGCGCATGGGAGGGCCTACGAGCAGTACTTC. The whole variable domain, filled in from reference TRBV28 and TRBJ2-7, reads DVKVTQSSRYLVKRTGEKVFLECVQDMDHENMFWYRQDPGLGLRLIYFSYDVKMKEKGDIPEGYSVSREKKERFSLILESASTNQTSMYLCASSPAHGRAYEQYFGPGTRLTVT.

The V and J genes are TRBV27 and TRBJ2-7; 7 bases agree with TRBD1. The CDR3 contains 15 residues. Germline values: CDR1 MNHEY, CDR2 SMNVEV (reference sequence). J was trimmed by 4 bases and V by 6 bases; bases with no gene match: 12. The CDR3 loop reads CASSLAGTATYEQYF. The CDR3 region has the DNA TGTGCCAGCAGCCTTGCCGGGACAGCTACATACGAGCAGTACTTC.

The chain joins TRBV5-6 to TRBJ2-7; 9 bases fit TRBD2. In germline, CDR1 is SGHDT, CDR2 YYEEEE. V lost 1 base, J lost 7 bases, and 12 bases stayed unmatched. The CDR3 covers 16 residues. For the CDR3, the DNA is TGTGCCAGCAGCTTGCTTGGTAGCGGGAGTTTTACTGAGCAGTACTTC. The encoded protein is CASSLLGSGSFTEQYF.

About this clone itself: The junction and the germline gene differ at one end; a read error may be behind it. This chain joins TRBV7-7 and TRBJ2-5, with D possibly TRBD2 on 6 matching bases. In germline, CDR1 is SSHAT, CDR2 FNYEAQ (reference sequence). This CDR3 spans 15 amino acids. The CDR3 region has the DNA TGTGCTAGCAGCTTGGGGGGTCCTTTTCAAGAGACCCAGTACTTC. This encodes CASSLGGPFQETQYF.

The chain uses TRBV5-6 and TRBJ1-4; D is perhaps TRBD1 (5 bases). In germline, CDR1 is SGHDT, CDR2 YYEEEE. Trimming took off 3 bases at V and 4 bases at J, with 16 bases between the two ends. The CDR3 sequence is 16 residues long. The CDR3 loop reads CASSWGSGTVNEKLFF. Written as DNA, the CDR3 is TGTGCCAGCAGCTGGGGCAGCGGGACCGTTAATGAAAAACTGTTTTTT.

The J gene is TRBJ2-2, the V gene TRBV5-5, with TRBD1 matching 7 bases. The V gene end was trimmed by 2 bases and the J gene end by 4 bases; junction bases not matched to a gene: 14. The germline V gene has CDR1 SGHKS and CDR2 YYEKEE (reference sequence). The CDR3 has 18 residues. This chain's CDR3 is CASSFAAGGTYGTGELFF. In DNA, the CDR3 is TGTGCCAGCAGCTTCGCGGCAGGGGGAACCTATGGCACCGGGGAGCTGTTTTTT.

J is TRBJ2-7 and V is TRBV27; D is perhaps TRBD1 (6 bases). Germline V gene sequence: CDR1 MNHEY, CDR2 SMNVEV (reference sequence). The CDR3 consists of 17 residues. V lost 6 bases and J lost 3, with 24 bases in between. The CDR3 protein is CASRPVGTQGLHYEQYF. CDR3 sequence (DNA): TGTGCCAGCAGACCGGTCGGGACACAAGGACTCCACTACGAGCAGTACTTC.